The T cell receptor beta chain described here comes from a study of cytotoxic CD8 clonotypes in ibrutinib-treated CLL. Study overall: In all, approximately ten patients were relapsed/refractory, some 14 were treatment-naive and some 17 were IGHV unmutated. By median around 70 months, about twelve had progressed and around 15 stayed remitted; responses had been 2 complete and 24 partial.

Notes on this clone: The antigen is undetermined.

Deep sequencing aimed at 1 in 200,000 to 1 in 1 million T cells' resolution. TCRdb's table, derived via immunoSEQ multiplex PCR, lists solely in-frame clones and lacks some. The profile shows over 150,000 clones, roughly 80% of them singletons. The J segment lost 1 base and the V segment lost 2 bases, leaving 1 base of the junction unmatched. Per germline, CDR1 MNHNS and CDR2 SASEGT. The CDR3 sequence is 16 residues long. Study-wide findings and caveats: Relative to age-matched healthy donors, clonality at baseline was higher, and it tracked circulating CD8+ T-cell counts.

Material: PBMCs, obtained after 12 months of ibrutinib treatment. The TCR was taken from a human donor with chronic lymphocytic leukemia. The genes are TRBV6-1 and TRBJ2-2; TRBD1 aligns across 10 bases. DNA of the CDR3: TGTGCCAGCAGTGAATGGACAGGGGGGAACACCGGGGAGCTGTTTTTT. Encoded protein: CASSEWTGGNTGELFF.